This T cell receptor (delta chain) is drawn from a study of γδ T cells in repeated Plasmodium falciparum infection. For the study at large: Sampling occurred at baseline, pre-infection for selected infections, and 21 days post-infection. General observations from the study: One small rural Malian village, predominantly a single ethnic group, supplied the cohort. Vgamma9/Vdelta2+ repertoires stayed stably polyclonal over time and infection.

Vgamma9/Vdelta2+ and Vdelta2-negative gammadelta T cells were flow-sorted from PBMC for bulk sequencing. From germline, CDR1 is TSWWSYY and CDR2 QGS. The CDR3 is 19 amino acids. The germline V and J ends were trimmed by 1 base and 0 bases, with 21 bases remaining between them. This clone has at least ten counts. Its antigen is undetermined. TRG and TRD sequences were obtained from every sorted gammadelta sample. TCRdb reprocessed the multiplex PCR reads through CATT. The repertoire holds about 89,000 delta-chain clones, with roughly 1.4% as singletons. The chain links TRDV1 to TRDJ1, with D possibly matching TRDD3 (6 bases). The source is a pool of human donors (malaria-infected and uninfected, not separated). The sequencing input was gamma-delta T cells from blood. The CDR3 loop is CALGEQFAVGGRYTDKLIF. Here the CDR3 DNA reads TGTGCTCTTGGGGAACAGTTTGCCGTTGGGGGTCGGTACACCGATAAACTCATCTTT.